Given below is one T cell receptor beta chain in context. Its target is unknown. These data originate in a study of CD8+ T cells in alopecia areata. CDR3 length: 17 amino acids. Germline V gives CDR1 SGHAT, CDR2 FQNNGV. V shed 1 base and J shed 3 bases, with 16 bases lying between them. Study-level results: The link between baseline CD8+ expansion and response remains uncertain with one nonresponder.

Sequencing templates came from extracted RNA that was reverse transcribed into cDNA. Sequencing was performed with immunoSEQ multiplex PCR; in TCRdb, only in-frame clones are kept and a portion is missing. The profile shows more than 140,000 clones, about 86% of them singletons. Treatment of the sample: oral pan-JAK inhibitor, 5-10 mg twice daily. The V and J genes are TRBV11-2 and TRBJ1-5; D gene uncertain. Sequenced material: CD8+ T cells sorted from blood, taken at week 4, from a patient treated with tofacitinib. This receptor was taken from a human donor with alopecia areata. The CDR3 region is CASSLVSAAGPNQPQHF. The CDR3 bases are TGTGCCAGCAGCTTAGTATCCGCGGCAGGTCCCAATCAGCCCCAGCATTTT.